The entry that follows covers one T cell receptor beta chain sequence. This clonotype showed up just a few times. Its antigen is unknown. No base-level quality is on record; no much larger clone is a single base apart. These data come from a study of T cell repertoires in cytomegalovirus infection (dated by TCRdb to between 2017 and 2020). The study in broad terms: The peptide stimulations were aimed at well-studied HLA-B-restricted epitopes as well as recently identified HLA-C-restricted CMV epitopes, whose presentation resists viral immunomodulation. Because public TCR beta signatures pointed to carriage of CMV infection together with the matching HLA type, the HLA type of each donor mattered for the analysis. The investigation overall reported the following: In both this cohort and an independent cohort of approximately 350 donors, the cumulative frequency of public TCR beta family members distinguished carriers of CMV infection plus the relevant HLA type. In the ex vivo response, HLA-C-restricted CMV-specific TCR beta clonotypes were dominant, and in two of eight donors the single most frequent clonotype came from this HLA-C-restricted group.

The cysteine opens and the phenylalanine closes a CDR3 of 12 amino acids. Only CDR3 DNA remains: 36 bases, in frame from the first base. Reading the germline V gene (reference sequence) gives CDR1 SGHNT and CDR2 YYREEE. V is pared back by 6 bases and J by 1 base, with 4 bases lying between the germline termini. Sequencing was performed on an Illumina HiSeq 1500. TCRdb reran the public reads through fastp at Q25 and MiXCR, keeping productive beta chains. Each record represents a unique CDR3 protein, reported with the most common genes and DNA among its rows. For this sample the table gives about 160,000 distinct CDR3 sequences, of which about 20% were detected only once. 25% of the sample is taken by the ten largest. The treatment or condition label on this specimen signifies: in vitro stimulation with specific CMV peptide epitopes to enrich CMV-specific T cells.

The receptor chain draws on TRBV5-4 and TRBJ2-2; a confident D gene designation cannot be given. The sequence was collected from a human donor in good health (CMV status not recorded). Some clones in this sample may be carry-over from other donors' samples. The sequencing used CD8+ T cells from cultured PBMCs, collected from culture after CMV antigen stimulation. The nucleotide sequence reads TGTGCCAGCACCCTGAACACCGGGGAGCTGTTTTTT. Its protein is CASTLNTGELFF. With all but the CDR3 taken from the reference TRBV5-4 and TRBJ2-2 genes, the full variable domain is: ETGVTQSPTHLIKTRGQQVTLRCSSQSGHNTVSWYQQALGQGPQFIFQYYREEENGRGNFPPRFSGLQFPNYSSELNVNALELDDSALYLCASTLNTGELFFGEGSRLTVL.